This record concerns one TCR beta chain sequence. Antigen unknown. The record originates from a study of blood T cells in healthy people across ages. Study-level findings and limits: The study regarded diversity estimates from one million T cells as underestimates. The study lacked donor CMV status, which possibly confounded expanded clonotype changes.

With each sample, at least 6 micrograms of total RNA were extracted. CDR3 size: 16 residues. Per the germline V gene, CDR1 is MNHEY and CDR2 is SMNVEV (reference sequence). V lost 3 bases to trimming and J lost 5 bases; unmatched junction nucleotides: 13. The use of a sample-barcoded 5' primer and a J-beta primer mix characterized a second PCR of roughly 6 to 11 cycles. MiXCR, applied by TCRdb to the 5' RACE reads, yields one record per CDR3 protein. There are 1,500,000 or so distinct CDR3 sequences in the sample; roughly 59% occur only once, and 6.5% to 8.5% lies in the top ten. The TCR was taken from a man aged 18-30 years in good health. Sequenced: blood. The rearrangement links TRBV27 to TRBJ2-7; 7 bases are a match to TRBD2. As DNA, the CDR3 is TGTGCCAGCAGTTTGGTTGGAGCGGCGGGAGTAGACGAGCAGTACTTC. It yields the protein CASSLVGAAGVDEQYF.